This TCR beta chain was retrieved from a study of CD8+ T cells in alopecia areata. Whole-study context: Treated patients took oral tofacitinib at 5 to 10 mg twice daily.

The CDR3 is made up of 18 amino acids. CDR1 is LNHNV, CDR2 YYDKDF, per germline (reference sequence). Study-level results: Lesional scalp exceeded normal scalp in clonality, especially in alopecia totalis/universalis. Under tofacitinib, numerous expanded lesional clonotypes remained detectable in scalp and blood. Scalp clonality and expanded CD8+ clones among the top 100 were significantly decreased by tofacitinib.

The treatment: oral pan-JAK inhibitor, 5-10 mg twice daily. Extracted RNA was reverse transcribed into cDNA, the sequencing template. Method: immunoSEQ multiplex PCR; TCRdb's copy keeps in-frame clones and lacks some. Of about 210,000 clones in the sample, 50% to 75% were seen once. Points on this clone: Its antigen is undetermined. At one boundary the junction diverges from the germline segment, which might be a read error.

The input for sequencing was CD4+ T cells sorted from blood, taken at week 4, from a patient treated with tofacitinib. The chain has TRBV15 and TRBJ2-2, with 10 bases lining up with TRBD2. This receptor was obtained from a human donor with alopecia areata. For the CDR3, the DNA is TGTGCCACCAGCCGAGACCAATTAGCGGGGGGGAACACCGGGGAGCTGTTTTTT. Its protein product is CATSRDQLAGGNTGELFF.